This entry lists 5 T cell receptor beta chains sequenced from one sample in a study of T cell responses to AZD1222 COVID-19 vaccine (dated by TCRdb to the early 2020s). The time point tag for this specimen amounts to: baseline before first vaccination. In the paper's terms, the treatment or condition label means: meningococcal conjugate vaccine given as trial control. The library came from the immunoSEQ multiplex PCR assay. TCRdb mirrors the immuneACCESS table, restricted to in-frame sequences. Some clones are absent from its copies; in checked studies, under half trace to an unresolved V gene, and the reason for the others is unknown. A total of tens of thousands of clones appear in this sample, around nine tenths of them only once. Together, the top ten hold 3.5% to 5.5% of the sample. The sequencing here drew on peripheral blood, taken on day 0 of MenACWY control vaccination. Receptors originate from an adult in good health.

This clone appeared a single time. This sequence joins TRBV28 and TRBJ1-2, with 7 bases identical to TRBD1. This CDR3 comprises 13 residues. J lost 8 bases, V lost 6 bases, and 9 bases had no gene match. The germline gives CDR1 MDHEN, CDR2 SYDVKM. The CDR3 here is CASSTDRVDGYTF. The CDR3 nucleotides read TGTGCCAGCAGCACTGACAGGGTCGACGGCTACACCTTC.

V and J are TRBV6-2 or TRBV6-3 and TRBJ2-1; no clear D gene. This CDR3 is built from 12 residues. Germline lookup yields CDR1 MNHEY and CDR2 SVGEGT. Trimming cost V 1 base and J 6 bases, with 4 bases left between them. CDR3 residues: CASSYYRNEQFF. CDR3 nucleotides: TGTGCCAGCAGTTACTATCGCAATGAGCAGTTCTTC.

The CDR3 bases are TGTGCCAGCAGTGTTCCGGGACAGAATTACAATGAGCAGTTCTTC. Protein sequence: CASSVPGQNYNEQFF. J is TRBJ2-1 and V is TRBV25-1; 7 nucleotides agree with TRBD1. There are 15 residues in the CDR3. V lost 4 bases and J lost 4; bases outside the gene matches: 7. The V gene's germline CDR1 is MGHDK and CDR2 SYGVNS.

This chain connects TRBV7-2 to TRBJ2-5; TRBD2 matches 9 bases. The germline V gene has CDR1 SGHTA and CDR2 FQGNSA. Trimming cost V 1 base and J 1 base; bases outside gene matches: 7. The CDR3 runs 17 residues. The CDR3 DNA reads as TGTGCCAGCAGCTTAGAAAGGTTAGCGGGAGTCCAAGAGACCCAGTACTTC. This gives the protein CASSLERLAGVQETQYF.

This chain connects TRBV28 to TRBJ1-3; the D is unclear. CDR1 is MDHEN, CDR2 SYDVKM, per germline. Trimming took off 6 bases at V and 2 bases at J, with 14 bases between the two ends. The CDR3 extends over 15 amino acids. The CDR3 reads CASSPAGKPGNTIYF. CDR3 in DNA: TGTGCCAGCAGCCCCGCGGGGAAGCCTGGAAACACCATATATTTT.